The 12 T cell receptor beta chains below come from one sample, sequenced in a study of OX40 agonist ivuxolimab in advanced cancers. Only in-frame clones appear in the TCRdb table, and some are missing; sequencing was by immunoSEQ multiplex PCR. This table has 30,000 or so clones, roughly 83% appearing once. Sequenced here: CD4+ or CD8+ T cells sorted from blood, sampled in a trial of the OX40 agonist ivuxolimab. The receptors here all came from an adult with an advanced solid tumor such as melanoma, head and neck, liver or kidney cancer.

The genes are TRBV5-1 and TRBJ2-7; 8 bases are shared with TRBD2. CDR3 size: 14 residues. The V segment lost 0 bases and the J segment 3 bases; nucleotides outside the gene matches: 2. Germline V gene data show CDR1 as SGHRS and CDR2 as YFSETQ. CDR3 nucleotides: TGCGCCAGCAGCTTGGGGACTAGCAGCTACGAGCAGTACTTC. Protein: CASSLGTSSYEQYF. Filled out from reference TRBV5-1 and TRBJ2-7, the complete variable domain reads KAGVTQTPRYLIKTRGQQVTLSCSPISGHRSVSWYQQTPGQGLQFLFEYFSETQRNKGNFPGRFSGRQFSNSRSEMNVSTLELGDSALYLCASSLGTSSYEQYFGPGTRLTVT.

This chain's CDR3 is CASSYDGYGYTF. For the CDR3, the DNA is TGTGCCAGCAGTTACGACGGCTATGGCTACACCTTC. V usage is TRBV6-5 and J usage is TRBJ1-2; unclear D gene. The germline V and J ends were trimmed by 2 bases and 4 bases, with 5 bases remaining between them. The CDR3 runs 12 residues. The germline V gene encodes CDR1 MNHEY and CDR2 SVGAGI.

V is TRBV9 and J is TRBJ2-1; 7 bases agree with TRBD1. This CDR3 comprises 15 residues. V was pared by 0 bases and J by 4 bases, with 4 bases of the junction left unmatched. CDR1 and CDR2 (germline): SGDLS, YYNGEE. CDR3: CASSVEGQPYNEQFF. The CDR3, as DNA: TGTGCCAGCAGCGTAGAGGGACAGCCTTACAATGAGCAGTTCTTC.

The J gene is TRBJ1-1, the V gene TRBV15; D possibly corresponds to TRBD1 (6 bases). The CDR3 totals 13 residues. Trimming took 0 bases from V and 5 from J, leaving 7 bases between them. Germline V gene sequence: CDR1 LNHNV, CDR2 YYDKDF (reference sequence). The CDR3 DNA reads TGTGCCACCAGCAGAGAAGGGGGAACTGAAGCTTTCTTT. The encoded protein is CATSREGGTEAFF.

DNA of the CDR3: TGTGCCAGCAGCGGGAATCGCGTGAACACTGAAGCTTTCTTT. Encoded protein: CASSGNRVNTEAFF. This chain links TRBV6-5 with TRBJ1-1, with no clear D. The CDR3 extends over 14 amino acids. V gave up 6 bases and J gave up 0 bases, with 11 bases separating them. Per the germline V gene, CDR1 is MNHEY and CDR2 is SVGAGI.

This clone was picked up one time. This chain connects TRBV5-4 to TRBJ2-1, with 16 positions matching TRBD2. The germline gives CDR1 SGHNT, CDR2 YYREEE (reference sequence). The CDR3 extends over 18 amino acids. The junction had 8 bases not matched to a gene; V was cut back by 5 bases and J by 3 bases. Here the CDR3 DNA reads TGTGCCAGCAGTCCGGGACTAGCGGGAGGGCCGGGCTACAATGAGCAGTTCTTC. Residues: CASSPGLAGGPGYNEQFF.

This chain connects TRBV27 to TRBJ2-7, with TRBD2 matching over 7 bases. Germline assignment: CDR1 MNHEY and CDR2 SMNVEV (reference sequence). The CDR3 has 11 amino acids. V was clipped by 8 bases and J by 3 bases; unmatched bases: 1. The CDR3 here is CASGGGYEQYF. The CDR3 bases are TGTGCCAGCGGGGGGGGCTACGAGCAGTACTTC.

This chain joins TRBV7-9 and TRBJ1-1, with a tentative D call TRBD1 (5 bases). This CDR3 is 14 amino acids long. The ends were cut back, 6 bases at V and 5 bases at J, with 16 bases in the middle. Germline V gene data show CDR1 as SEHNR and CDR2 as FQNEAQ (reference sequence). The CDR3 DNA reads TGTGCCAGCAGAAGGGGAGCGGGGAAAACTGAAGCTTTCTTT. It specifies CASRRGAGKTEAFF.

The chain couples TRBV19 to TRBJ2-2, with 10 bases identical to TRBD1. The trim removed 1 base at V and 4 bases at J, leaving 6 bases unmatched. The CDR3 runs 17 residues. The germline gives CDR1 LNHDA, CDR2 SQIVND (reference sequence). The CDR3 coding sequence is TGTGCCAGTAGTATAGCCCCGGGACAGGGGTTCACCGGGGAGCTGTTTTTT. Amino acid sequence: CASSIAPGQGFTGELFF.

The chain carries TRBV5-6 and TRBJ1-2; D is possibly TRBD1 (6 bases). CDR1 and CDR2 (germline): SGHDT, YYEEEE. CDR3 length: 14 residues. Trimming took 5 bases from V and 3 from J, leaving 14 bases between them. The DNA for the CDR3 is TGTGCCAGCAGTACAGGGCGTTTGGACTATGGCTACACCTTC. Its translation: CASSTGRLDYGYTF.

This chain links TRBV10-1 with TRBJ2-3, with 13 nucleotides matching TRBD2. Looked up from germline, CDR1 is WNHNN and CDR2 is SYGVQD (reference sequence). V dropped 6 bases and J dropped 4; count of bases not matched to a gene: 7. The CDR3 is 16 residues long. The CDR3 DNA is TGCGCCAGCAGGGCCGGGACTAGCGGGGAGGCAGATACGCAGTATTTT. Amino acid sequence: CASRAGTSGEADTQYF.

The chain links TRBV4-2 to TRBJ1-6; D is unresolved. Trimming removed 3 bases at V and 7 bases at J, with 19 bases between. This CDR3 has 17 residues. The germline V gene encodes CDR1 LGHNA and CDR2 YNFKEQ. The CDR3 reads CASSQELTVVSNSPLHF. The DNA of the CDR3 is TGTGCCAGCAGCCAGGAATTGACGGTCGTCTCGAATTCACCCCTCCACTTT.